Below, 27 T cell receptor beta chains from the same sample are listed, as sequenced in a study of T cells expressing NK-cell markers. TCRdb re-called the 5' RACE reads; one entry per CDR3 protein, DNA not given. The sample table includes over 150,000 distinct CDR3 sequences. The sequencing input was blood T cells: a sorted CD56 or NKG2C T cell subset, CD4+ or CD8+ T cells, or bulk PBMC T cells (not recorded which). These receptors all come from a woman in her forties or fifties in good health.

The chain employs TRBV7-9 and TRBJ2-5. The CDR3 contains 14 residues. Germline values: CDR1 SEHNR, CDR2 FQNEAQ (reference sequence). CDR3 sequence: CASSLGTMEETQYF.

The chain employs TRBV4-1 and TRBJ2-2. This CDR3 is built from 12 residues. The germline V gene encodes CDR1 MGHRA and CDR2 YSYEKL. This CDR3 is CASSQVTGELFF.

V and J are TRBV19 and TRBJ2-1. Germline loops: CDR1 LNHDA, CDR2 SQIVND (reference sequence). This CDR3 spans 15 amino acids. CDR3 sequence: CASSIVDPSYNEQFF. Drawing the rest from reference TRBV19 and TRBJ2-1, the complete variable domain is DGGITQSPKYLFRKEGQNVTLSCEQNLNHDAMYWYRQDPGQGLRLIYYSQIVNDFQKGDIAEGYSVSREKKESFPLTVTSAQKNPTAFYLCASSIVDPSYNEQFFGPGTRLTVL.

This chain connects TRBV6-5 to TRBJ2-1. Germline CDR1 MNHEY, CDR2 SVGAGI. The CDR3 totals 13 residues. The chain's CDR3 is CASSYEVGNEQFF.

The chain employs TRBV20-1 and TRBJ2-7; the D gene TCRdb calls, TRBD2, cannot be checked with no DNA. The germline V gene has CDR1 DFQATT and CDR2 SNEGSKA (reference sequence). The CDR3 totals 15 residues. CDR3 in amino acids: CSASLASGGSYEQYF.

The CDR3 loop reads CASRDPEQGIGEQYF. The rearrangement links TRBV10-2 to TRBJ2-7; TCRdb returns TRBD1, unconfirmable since there is no DNA. The CDR3 runs 15 residues. Germline CDR1 and CDR2: WSHSY and SAAADI.

The CDR3 reads CASSLAGQGHYEQYF. The chain uses TRBV5-1 and TRBJ2-7; as DNA is missing, the TRBD1 call by TCRdb cannot be tested. Germline loops: CDR1 SGHRS, CDR2 YFSETQ. This CDR3 is 15 amino acids long.

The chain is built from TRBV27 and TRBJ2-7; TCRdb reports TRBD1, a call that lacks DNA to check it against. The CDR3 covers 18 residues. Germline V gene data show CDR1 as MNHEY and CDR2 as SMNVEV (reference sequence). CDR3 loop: CASRPPRGSTVSSYEQYF.

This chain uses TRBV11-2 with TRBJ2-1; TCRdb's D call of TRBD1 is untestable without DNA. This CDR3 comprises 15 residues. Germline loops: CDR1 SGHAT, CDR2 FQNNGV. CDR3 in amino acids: CASSLVGGSLDEQFF.

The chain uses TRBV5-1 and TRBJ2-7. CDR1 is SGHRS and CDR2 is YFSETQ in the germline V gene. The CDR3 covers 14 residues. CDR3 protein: CASSLGGTAYEQYF.

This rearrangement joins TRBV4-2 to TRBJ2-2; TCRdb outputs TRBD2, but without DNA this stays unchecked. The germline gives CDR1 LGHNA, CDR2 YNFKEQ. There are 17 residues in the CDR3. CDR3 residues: CASSQEGGRALTGELFF.

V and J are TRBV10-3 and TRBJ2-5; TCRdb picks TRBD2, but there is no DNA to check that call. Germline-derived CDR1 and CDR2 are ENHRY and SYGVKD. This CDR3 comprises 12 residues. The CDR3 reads CATLADQETQYF.

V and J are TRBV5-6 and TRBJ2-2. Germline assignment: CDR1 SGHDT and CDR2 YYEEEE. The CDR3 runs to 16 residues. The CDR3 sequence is CASSLETVPNTGELFF.

CDR3 loop: CASQHGETQYF. The genes are TRBV6-5 and TRBJ2-5. This CDR3 contains 11 residues. Germline V gene sequence: CDR1 MNHEY, CDR2 SVGAGI.

CDR3 sequence reads: CASSQVLGGPDTQYF. The rearrangement joins TRBV4-1 to TRBJ2-3. CDR3 length equals 15 residues. Germline V lookup: CDR1 MGHRA, CDR2 YSYEKL.

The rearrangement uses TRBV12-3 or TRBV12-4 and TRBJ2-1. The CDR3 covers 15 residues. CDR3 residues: CASSFPDGPYNEQFF.

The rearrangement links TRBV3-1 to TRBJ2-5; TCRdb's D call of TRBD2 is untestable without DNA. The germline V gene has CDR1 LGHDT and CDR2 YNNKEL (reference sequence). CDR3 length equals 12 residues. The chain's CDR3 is CASSRSGETQYF.

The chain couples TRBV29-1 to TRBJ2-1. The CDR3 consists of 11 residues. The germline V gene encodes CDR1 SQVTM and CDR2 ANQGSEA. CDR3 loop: CSVTENNEQFF.

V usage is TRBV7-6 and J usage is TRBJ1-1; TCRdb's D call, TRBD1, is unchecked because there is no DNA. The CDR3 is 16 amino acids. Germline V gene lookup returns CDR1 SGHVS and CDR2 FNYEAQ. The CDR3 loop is CASSPRGAGVRTEAFF.

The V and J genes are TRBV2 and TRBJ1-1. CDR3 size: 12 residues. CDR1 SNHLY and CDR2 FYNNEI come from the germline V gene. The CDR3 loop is CASSEAGPEAFF. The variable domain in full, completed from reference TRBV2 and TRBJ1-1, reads EPEVTQTPSHQVTQMGQEVILRCVPISNHLYFYWYRQILGQKVEFLVSFYNNEISEKSEIFDDQFSVERPDGSNFTLKIRSTKLEDSAMYFCASSEAGPEAFFGQGTRLTVV.

The CDR3 loop reads CASSESFASSTDTQYF. This chain connects TRBV25-1 to TRBJ2-3. This CDR3 region has 16 residues. Germline V gene sequence: CDR1 MGHDK, CDR2 SYGVNS.

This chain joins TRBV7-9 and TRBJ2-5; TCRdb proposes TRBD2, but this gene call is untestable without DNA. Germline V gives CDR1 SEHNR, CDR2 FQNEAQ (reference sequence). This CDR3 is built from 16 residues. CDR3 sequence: CASSGVEGWYQETQYF.

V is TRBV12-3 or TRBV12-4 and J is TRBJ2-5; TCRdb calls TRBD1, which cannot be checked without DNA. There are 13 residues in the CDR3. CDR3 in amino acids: CASSGDSQETQYF.

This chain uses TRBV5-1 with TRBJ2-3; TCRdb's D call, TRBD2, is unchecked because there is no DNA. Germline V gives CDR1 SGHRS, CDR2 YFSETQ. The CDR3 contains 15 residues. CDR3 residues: CASSLGDYDTDTQYF.

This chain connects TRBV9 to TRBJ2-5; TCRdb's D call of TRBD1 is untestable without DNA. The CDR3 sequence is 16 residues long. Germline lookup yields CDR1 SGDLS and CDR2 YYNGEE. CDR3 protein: CASSVGKGGVTETQYF.

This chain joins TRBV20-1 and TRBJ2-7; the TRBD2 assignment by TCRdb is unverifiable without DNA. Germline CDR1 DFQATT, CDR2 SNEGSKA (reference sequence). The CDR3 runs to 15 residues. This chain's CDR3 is CSARGAGGPDYEQYF.

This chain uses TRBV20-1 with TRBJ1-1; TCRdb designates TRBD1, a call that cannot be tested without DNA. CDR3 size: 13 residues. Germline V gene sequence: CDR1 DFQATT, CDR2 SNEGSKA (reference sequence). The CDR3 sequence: CSASGTAFTEAFF.